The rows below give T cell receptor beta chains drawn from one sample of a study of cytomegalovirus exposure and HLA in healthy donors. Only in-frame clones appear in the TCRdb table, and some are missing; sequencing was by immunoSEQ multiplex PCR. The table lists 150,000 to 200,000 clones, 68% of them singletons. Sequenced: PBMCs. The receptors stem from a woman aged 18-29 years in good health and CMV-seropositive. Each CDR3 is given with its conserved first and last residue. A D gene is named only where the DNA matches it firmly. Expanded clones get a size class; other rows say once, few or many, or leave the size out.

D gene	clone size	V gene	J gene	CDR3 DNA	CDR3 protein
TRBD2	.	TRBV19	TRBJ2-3	TGTGCCAGTAGTATAGGCAAGGGACTAGTTGGAGATACGCAGTATTTT	CASSIGKGLVGDTQYF
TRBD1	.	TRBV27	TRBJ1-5	TGTGCCAGCAGTTTGGGGACAGCACGCAATCAGCCCCAGCATTTT	CASSLGTARNQPQHF
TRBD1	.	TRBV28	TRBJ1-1	TGTGCCAGCCGGGACAGGGGTTACACTGAAGCTTTCTTT	CASRDRGYTEAFF
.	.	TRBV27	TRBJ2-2	TGTGCCAGCAGTAACATCGAGGAACTTAACACCGGGGAGCTGTTTTTT	CASSNIEELNTGELFF
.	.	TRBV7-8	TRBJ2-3	TGTGCCAGCAGCCCCCGCGACATATTAAACACAGATACGCAGTATTTT	CASSPRDILNTDTQYF
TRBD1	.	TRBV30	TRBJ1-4	TGTGCCTGCACCAGGGGGGCTGAAAAACTGTTTTTT	CACTRGAEKLFF
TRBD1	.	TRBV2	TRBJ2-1	TGTGCCGCTAGGTGGGACAGGTACAATGAGCAGTTCTTC	CAARWDRYNEQFF
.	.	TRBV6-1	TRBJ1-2	TGTGCCAGCAGTGTCGGACGGACAGATTACTATGGCTACACCTTC	CASSVGRTDYYGYTF
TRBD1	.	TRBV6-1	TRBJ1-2	TGTGCCTCGGCGGGACAGGGGGCGGAAGGCTACACCTTC	CASAGQGAEGYTF
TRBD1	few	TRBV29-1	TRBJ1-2	TGCAGCGTTGAAGAGACTTCACCGGGACAGGGCTACACCTTC	CSVEETSPGQGYTF
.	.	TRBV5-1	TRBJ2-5	TGCGCCAGCAGCTTGGCCCCAGGGCGCCAAGAGACCCAGTACTTC	CASSLAPGRQETQYF
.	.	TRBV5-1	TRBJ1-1	TGCGCCAGCAGCTTGGTAGGCGGGGCGGAAGCTTTCTTT	CASSLVGGAEAFF
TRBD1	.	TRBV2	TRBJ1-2	TGTGCCAGCACCGGACAGGGGGCCACTGGCTACACCTTC	CASTGQGATGYTF
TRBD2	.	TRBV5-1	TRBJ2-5	TGCGCCAGCGCTATTGGGACTAGCGGAGAAGAGACCCAGTACTTC	CASAIGTSGEETQYF
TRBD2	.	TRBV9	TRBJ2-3	TGTGCCAGCAGCGTAGTTAGCGGGGCCACAGATACGCAGTATTTT	CASSVVSGATDTQYF
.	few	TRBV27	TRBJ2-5	TGTGCCAGCAGTTCGCAAGAGACCCAGTACTTC	CASSSQETQYF
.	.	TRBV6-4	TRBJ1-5	TGTGCCAGCAGCGTACAGGCGGGCAATCAGCCCCAGCATTTT	CASSVQAGNQPQHF
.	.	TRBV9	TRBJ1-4	TGTGCCAGCAGCGTTGAAGGCATTGAGGAACTGTTTTTT	CASSVEGIEELFF
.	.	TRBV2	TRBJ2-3	TGTGCCAGCAGTTTGGTTGGGAGAGGGGATACGCAGTATTTT	CASSLVGRGDTQYF
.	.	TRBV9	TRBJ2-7	TGTGCCAGCAGCGTAGGGAAGGGTCGGGATTCCTACGAGCAGTACTTC	CASSVGKGRDSYEQYF
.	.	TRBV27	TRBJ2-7	TGTGCCAGCAGTTCCAACAGGGTCCCCTACGAGCAGTACTTC	CASSSNRVPYEQYF
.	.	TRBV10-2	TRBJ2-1	TGCGCCAGCAGGGCCGCAACATGGACTTTAGATGAGCAGTTCTTC	CASRAATWTLDEQFF
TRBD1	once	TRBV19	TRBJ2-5	TGTGCCAGTAGTATCAGGGGGCGATCCCAGTACTTC	CASSIRGRSQYF
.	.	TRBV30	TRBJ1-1	TGTGCCTGGACGTATACAGGAAGCACTGAAGCTTTCTTT	CAWTYTGSTEAFF
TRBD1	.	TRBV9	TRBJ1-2	TGTGCCAGCAGCGTAGGGGACAGGGCTAACTATGGCTACACCTTC	CASSVGDRANYGYTF
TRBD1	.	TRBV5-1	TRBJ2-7	TGCGCCAGCAGCTCCCAGACAGGGGGCTTCCACGAGCAGTACTTC	CASSSQTGGFHEQYF
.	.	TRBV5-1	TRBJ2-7	TGCGCCAGTACCGGATCCGGGACAAGGCAGTACTTC	CASTGSGTRQYF
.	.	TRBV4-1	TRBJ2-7	TGCGCCAGCAGCCAAGATCTGCCTAGCGCACACTACGAGCAGTACTTC	CASSQDLPSAHYEQYF
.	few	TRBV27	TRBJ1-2	TGTGCCAGCAGTTTAAAGGCAGAGAGACGGGGAGGCTACACCTTC	CASSLKAERRGGYTF
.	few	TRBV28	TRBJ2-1	TGTGCCAGCAGTTTCGACTCCAGCTCCTACAATGAGCAGTTCTTC	CASSFDSSSYNEQFF
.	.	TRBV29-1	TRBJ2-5	TGCAGCGTTGAATATGCGGAACGGGTGCAAGAGACCCAGTACTTC	CSVEYAERVQETQYF
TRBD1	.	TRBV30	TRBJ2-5	TGTGCCTGGACCCCGGACAGGGGGCCGACCCAGTACTTC	CAWTPDRGPTQYF
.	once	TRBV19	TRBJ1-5	TGTGCCAGTAGTAGAGGGACTTTTCGCAATCAGCCCCAGCATTTT	CASSRGTFRNQPQHF
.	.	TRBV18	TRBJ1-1	TGTGCCAGCTCACCACAGTTAGAGGGAAACACTGAAGCTTTCTTT	CASSPQLEGNTEAFF
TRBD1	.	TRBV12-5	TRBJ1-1	TGTGCTAGTGGTTTGGCCACAGGGGGCGAGAAAGCTTTCTTT	CASGLATGGEKAFF
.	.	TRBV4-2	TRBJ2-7	TGTGCCAGCAGCCAAGAACGCGGACTCCCTTACGAGCAGTACTTC	CASSQERGLPYEQYF